The clone carrying this T cell receptor beta chain was recorded at least ten times. This sample was taken from a study of human T cells and chemical hapten exposure. MiXCR was run by TCRdb on the RACE reads, yielding one entry per CDR3 protein. Of under 100,000 distinct CDR3 sequences in the sample, approximately 10% are singletons; the top ten hold 2.5%. The time point was: patch test 2, 6 weeks after DPC sensitization. The treatment was: therapeutic diphenylcyclopropenone sensitization with weekly scalp DPC. This specimen was whole blood, taken in connection with sensitization to the hapten diphenylcyclopropenone (DPC). This sequence was found in a woman aged 25 to 39 with alopecia areata. Some clones in this sample may be carry-over from other donors' samples.

CDR3 sequence (DNA): TGCGCCAGCAGCCAAGAGGCTAGCGGGCCTACACCCTACGAGCAGTACTTC. It codes for CASSQEASGPTPYEQYF. The chain carries TRBV4-1 and TRBJ2-7; 8 positions match TRBD2. J lost 2 bases, V lost 0 bases, and 9 bases had no gene match. The CDR3 loop spans 17 amino acids. Per germline, CDR1 MGHRA and CDR2 YSYEKL.